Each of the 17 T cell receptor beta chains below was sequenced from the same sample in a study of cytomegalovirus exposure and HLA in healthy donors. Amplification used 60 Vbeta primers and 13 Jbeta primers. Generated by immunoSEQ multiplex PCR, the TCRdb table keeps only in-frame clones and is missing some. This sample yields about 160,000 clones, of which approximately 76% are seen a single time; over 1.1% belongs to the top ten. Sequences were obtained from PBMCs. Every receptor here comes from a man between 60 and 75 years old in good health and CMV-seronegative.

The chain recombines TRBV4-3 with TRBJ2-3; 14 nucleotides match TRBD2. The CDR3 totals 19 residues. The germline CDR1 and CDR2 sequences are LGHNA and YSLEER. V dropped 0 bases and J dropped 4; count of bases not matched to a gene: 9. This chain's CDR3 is CASSQDWTSGRTHADTQYF. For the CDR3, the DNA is TGCGCCAGCAGCCAAGATTGGACTAGCGGGAGGACTCACGCAGATACGCAGTATTTT.

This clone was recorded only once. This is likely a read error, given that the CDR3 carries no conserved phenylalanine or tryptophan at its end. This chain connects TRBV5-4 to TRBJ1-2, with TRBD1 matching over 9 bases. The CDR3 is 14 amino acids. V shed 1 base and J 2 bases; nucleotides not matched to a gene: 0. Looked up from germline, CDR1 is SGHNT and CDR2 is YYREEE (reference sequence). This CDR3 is CASSLTGGNYGYTS. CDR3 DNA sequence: TGTGCCAGCAGCTTGACAGGGGGCAACTATGGCTACACCTCC.

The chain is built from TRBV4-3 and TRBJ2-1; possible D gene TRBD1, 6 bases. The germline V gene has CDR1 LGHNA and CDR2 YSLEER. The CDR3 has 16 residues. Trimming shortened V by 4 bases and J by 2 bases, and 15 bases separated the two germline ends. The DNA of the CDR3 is TGCGCCAGCAGCCCCGGAGGCAGGGGAACCTACAATGAGCAGTTCTTC. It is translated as CASSPGGRGTYNEQFF.

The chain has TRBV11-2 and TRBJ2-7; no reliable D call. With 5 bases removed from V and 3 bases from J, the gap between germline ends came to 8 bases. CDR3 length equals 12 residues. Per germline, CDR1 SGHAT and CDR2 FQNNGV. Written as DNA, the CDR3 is TGTGCCAGCAGCGAAACAGTCTACGAGCAGTACTTC. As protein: CASSETVYEQYF.

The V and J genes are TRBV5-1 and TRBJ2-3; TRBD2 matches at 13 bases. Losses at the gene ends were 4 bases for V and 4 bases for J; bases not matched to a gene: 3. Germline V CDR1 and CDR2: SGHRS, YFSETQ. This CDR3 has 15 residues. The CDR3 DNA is TGCGCCAGCAGCACCGGACTAGCGGGGGCAGATACGCAGTATTTT. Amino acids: CASSTGLAGADTQYF.

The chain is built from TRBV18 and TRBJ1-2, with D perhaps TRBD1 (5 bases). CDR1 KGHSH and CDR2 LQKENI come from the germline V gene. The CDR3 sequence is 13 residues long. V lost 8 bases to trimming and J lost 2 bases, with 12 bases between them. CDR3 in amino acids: CASGGGANYGYTF. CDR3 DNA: TGTGCCAGCGGGGGAGGCGCGAACTATGGCTACACCTTC.

In nucleotides, the CDR3 is TGCGCCAGCAGCCGTATAGCGGGAGTGCCAGATACGCAGTATTTT. Translation: CASSRIAGVPDTQYF. This sequence joins TRBV5-1 and TRBJ2-3; 9 nucleotides agree with TRBD2. Germline assignment: CDR1 SGHRS and CDR2 YFSETQ. This CDR3 region has 15 residues. After removal of 4 bases from V and 4 bases from J, the junction contained 7 bases not matched to a gene.

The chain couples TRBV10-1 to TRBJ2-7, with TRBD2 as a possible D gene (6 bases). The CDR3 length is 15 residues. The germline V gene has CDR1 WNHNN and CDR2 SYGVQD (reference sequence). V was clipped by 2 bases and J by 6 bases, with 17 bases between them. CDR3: CASSEGGTSRAEQYF. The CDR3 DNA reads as TGCGCCAGCAGTGAGGGCGGGACCAGTCGGGCCGAGCAGTACTTC.

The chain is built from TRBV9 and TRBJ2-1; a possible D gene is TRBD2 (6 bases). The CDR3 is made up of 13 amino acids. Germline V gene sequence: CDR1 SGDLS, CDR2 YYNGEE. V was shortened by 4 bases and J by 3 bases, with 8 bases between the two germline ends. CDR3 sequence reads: CASSPGLYNEQFF. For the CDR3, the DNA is TGTGCCAGCAGCCCGGGACTCTACAATGAGCAGTTCTTC.

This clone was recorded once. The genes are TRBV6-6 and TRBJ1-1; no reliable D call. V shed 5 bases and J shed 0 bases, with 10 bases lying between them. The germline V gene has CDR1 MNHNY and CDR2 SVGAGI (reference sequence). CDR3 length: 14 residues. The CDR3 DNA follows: TGTGCCAGCAGTCAGCGGGATATGAACACTGAAGCTTTCTTT. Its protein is CASSQRDMNTEAFF.

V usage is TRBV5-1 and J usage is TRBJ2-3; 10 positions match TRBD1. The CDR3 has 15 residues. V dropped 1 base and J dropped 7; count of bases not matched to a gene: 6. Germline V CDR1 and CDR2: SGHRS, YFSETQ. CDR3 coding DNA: TGCGCCAGCAGCTTGCCGAGACAGGGGGCACATACGCAGTATTTT. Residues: CASSLPRQGAHTQYF.

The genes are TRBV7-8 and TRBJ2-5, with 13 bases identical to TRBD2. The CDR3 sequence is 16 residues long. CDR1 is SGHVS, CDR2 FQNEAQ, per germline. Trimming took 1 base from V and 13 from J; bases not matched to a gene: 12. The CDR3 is CASSLGLAGGQETRYF. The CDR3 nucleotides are TGTGCCAGCAGCTTAGGACTAGCGGGGGGCCAAGAGACTCGGTACTTC.

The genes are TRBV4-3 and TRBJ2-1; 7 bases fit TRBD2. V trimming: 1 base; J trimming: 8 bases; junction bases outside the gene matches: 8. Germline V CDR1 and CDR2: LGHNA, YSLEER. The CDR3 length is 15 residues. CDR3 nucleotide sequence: TGCGCCAGCAGCCAAGGACGGGACTATTTCGATGAGCAGTTCTTC. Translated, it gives CASSQGRDYFDEQFF.

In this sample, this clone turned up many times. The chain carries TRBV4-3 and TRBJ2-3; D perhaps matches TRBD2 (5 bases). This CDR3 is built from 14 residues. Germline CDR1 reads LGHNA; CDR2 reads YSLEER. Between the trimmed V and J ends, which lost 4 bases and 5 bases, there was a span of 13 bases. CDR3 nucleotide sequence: TGCGCCAGCAGCCCTTCGAGAGGAGGAGATACGCAGTATTTT. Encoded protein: CASSPSRGGDTQYF.

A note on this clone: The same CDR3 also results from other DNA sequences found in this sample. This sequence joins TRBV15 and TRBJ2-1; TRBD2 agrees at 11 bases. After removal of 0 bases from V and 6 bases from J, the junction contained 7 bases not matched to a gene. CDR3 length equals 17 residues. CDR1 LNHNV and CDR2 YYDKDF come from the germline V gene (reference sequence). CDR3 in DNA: TGTGCCACCAGCAGAGAGCGTAGCGGGAGGGCCTTCAATGAGCAGTTCTTC. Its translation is CATSRERSGRAFNEQFF. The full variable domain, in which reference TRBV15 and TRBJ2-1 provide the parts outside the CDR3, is DAMVIQNPRYQVTQFGKPVTLSCSQTLNHNVMYWYQQKSSQAPKLLFHYYDKDFNNEADTPDNFQSRRPNTSFCFLDIRSPGLGDTAMYLCATSRERSGRAFNEQFFGPGTRLTVL.

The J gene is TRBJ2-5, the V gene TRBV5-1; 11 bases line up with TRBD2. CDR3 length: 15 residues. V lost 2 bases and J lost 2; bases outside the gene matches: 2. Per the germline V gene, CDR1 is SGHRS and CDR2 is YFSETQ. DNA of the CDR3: TGCGCCAGCAGCTTACTAGCGGGGGAACAAGAGACCCAGTACTTC. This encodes CASSLLAGEQETQYF.

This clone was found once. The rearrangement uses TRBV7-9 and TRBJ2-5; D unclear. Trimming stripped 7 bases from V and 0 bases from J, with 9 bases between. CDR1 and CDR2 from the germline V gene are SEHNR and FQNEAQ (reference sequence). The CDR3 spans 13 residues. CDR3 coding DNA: TGTGCCAGCACCACCAGGAACCAAGAGACCCAGTACTTC. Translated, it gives CASTTRNQETQYF.